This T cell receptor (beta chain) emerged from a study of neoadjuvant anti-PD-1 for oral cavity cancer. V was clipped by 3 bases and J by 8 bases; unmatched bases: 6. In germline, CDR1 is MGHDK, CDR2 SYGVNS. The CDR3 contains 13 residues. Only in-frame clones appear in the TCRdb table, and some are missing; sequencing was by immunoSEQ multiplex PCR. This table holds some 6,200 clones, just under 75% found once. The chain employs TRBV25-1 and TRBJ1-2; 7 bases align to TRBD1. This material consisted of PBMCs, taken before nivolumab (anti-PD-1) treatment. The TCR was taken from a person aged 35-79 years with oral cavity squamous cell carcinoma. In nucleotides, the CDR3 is TGTGCCAGCAGTGAGAAGGGGGCAAGCGGCTACACCTTC. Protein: CASSEKGASGYTF.